The clone carrying this T cell receptor (beta chain) was picked up a small number of times. Antigen unknown. This sample is part of a study of response to subunit inactivated influenza vaccine. Study-wide results and caveats: Every seasonal influenza vaccination brings in few new T cells, the authors suggested.

TCRdb passed the RT-PCR reads through MiXCR, listing each CDR3 protein once. The repertoire holds under 500,000 distinct CDR3 sequences, approximately 10% seen once, with around 12% in the top ten. Germline loops: CDR1 LGHNA, CDR2 YSLEER. Trimming stripped 1 base from V and 11 bases from J, with 12 bases between. CDR3 length: 14 amino acids. The receptor's source is a man between 45 and 60 years old who received an inactivated influenza vaccine. Sample: PBMCs from blood, taken roughly 46 days after vaccination. The rearrangement uses TRBV4-3 and TRBJ1-6; D ambiguous. CDR3 residues: CASSQVEGLAPLHF. The CDR3 bases are TGCGCCAGCAGCCAAGTCGAAGGGTTAGCACCCCTCCACTTT.